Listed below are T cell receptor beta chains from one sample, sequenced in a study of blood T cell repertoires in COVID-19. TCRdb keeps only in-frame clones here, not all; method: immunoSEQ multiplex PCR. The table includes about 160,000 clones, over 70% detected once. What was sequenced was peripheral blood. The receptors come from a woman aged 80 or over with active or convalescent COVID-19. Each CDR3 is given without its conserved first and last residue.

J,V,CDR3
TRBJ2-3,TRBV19,ASKEAGREDTQY
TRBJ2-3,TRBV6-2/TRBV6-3,ASSSREGRVDTQY
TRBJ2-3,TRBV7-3,ASSESSGSTDTQY
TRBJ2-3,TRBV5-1,ASSLDQGTQY
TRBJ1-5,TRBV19,ASRQGASNQPQH
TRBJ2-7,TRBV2,ASSWGGNTYEQY
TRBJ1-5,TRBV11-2,ASSLEGGQPQH
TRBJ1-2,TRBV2,ASSEPGQGASSYT
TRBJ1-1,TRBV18,ASSPETGMNTEAF
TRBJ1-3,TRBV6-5,ASSPGQGTGNTIY
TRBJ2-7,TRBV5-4,ASSSSGTGELEQY
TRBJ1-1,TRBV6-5,ASSYSRRPNTEAF
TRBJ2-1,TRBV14,ASSLRPGTSSYNEQF
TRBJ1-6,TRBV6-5,ASSYAEDNSPLH
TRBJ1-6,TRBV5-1,ASSPYTPGASPLH
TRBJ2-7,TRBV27,ASSSGQGAVEQY
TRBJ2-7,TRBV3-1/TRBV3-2,ASSQDQRLAYEQY
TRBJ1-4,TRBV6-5,ASSYETVGKLF
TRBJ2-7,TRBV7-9,ASSSGTPLRGYEQY
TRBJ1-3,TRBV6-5,ASSYYGGQGPHTIY
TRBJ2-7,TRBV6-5,ASREGGSSYEQY
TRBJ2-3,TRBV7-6,ASSPGQLSTDTQY
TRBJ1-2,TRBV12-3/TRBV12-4,ASRFRRNYGYT
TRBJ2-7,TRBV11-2,ASSLEGGVSYEQY
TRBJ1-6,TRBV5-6,ASSLVAANSPLH
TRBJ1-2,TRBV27,ASSYRETANYGYT
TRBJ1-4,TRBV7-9,ASSLSGGEKLF
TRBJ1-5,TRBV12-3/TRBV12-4,ASRDNSNQPQH
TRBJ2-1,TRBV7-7,ASSPSGGNEQF
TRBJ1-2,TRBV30,AWSAQGNGYT
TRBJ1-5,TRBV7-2,ASSLGQGLVGQPQH
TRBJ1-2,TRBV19,ASSIRGGANYGYT
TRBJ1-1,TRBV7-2,ASSGRGQGTEAF
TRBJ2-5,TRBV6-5,ASSWGTVPGETQY
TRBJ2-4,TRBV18,ASSQDRGSTQY
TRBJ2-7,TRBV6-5,ASSYSRQANGQY
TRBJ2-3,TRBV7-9,ASSLELAGGLKDTQY
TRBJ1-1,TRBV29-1,SAEGQKNTEAF
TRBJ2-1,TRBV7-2,ASSLVMASSGGYNEQF
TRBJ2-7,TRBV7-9,ASNVQGDLSYEQY
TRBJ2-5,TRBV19,ASSSPGTSGVRGQETQY
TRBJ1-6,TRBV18,ASSPVRSSYNSPLH
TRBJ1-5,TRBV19,ASTLGTESNQPQH
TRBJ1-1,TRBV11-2,ASSYGQGSMNTEAF
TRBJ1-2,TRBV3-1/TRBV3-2,ASIRDRGLGSYGYT
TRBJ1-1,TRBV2,ASSRRGYTEAF